Detailed here is one TCR beta chain. This CDR3 has 16 amino acids. Germline values: CDR1 SGHTS, CDR2 YDEGEE. The V gene end was trimmed by 3 bases and the J gene end by 5 bases; junction bases not matched to a gene: 9. Authors' analysis steps: Cell counts per sample came from amplifying reference gene primers. TCRdb's copy holds only in-frame clones and misses some; the assay was immunoSEQ multiplex PCR. V and J calls and clone size come straight from that table; D and trimming were deduced from the DNA. The data contain approximately 210,000 clones, around 80% of them seen just once; the ten biggest clones take up over 9.5%. The source of the sample is a study of blood T cell repertoires in COVID-19. Study-wide background: PBMCs, B-cell-depleted T cells, or T cells provided the cDNA or gDNA that made up the material.

The clonotype comes from a middle-aged woman with acute or convalescent COVID-19. The sample comprised peripheral blood. This chain links TRBV5-8 with TRBJ2-2, with 8 positions matching TRBD1. The CDR3 reads CASSSRDRHETGELFF. CDR3 in DNA: TGTGCCAGCAGCTCCCGGGACAGGCATGAGACCGGGGAGCTGTTTTTT.